This TCR beta chain is from a study of OX40 agonist ivuxolimab in advanced cancers. Study summary: The study gave patients intravenous ivuxolimab at 0.01 to 10 mg/kg every 2 weeks. Partial responses were seen in three patients, one with hepatocellular carcinoma and two with cutaneous melanoma. Treatment received earlier with anti-PD-1, anti-PD-L1 or anti-CTLA-4 agents was allowed, and around 40% had some.

A note on this clone: Its antigen remains unknown.

Study-wide results and limits: Some of the lowest clonal expansion was seen in partial responders at 0.1-3.0 mg/kg.

The CDR3 sequence is 14 residues long. The germline V gene encodes CDR1 KGHSH and CDR2 LQKENI. Germline trimming cut 5 bases from V and 7 bases from J; bases unmatched to any gene: 9. TCRdb keeps only in-frame clones here, not all; method: immunoSEQ multiplex PCR. The table shows over 9,000 clones, with roughly four fifths occurring only once. The sequencing used CD4+ or CD8+ T cells sorted from blood, collected in a trial of the OX40 agonist ivuxolimab. The source is an adult with an advanced solid tumor such as melanoma, head and neck, liver or kidney cancer. The chain recombines TRBV18 with TRBJ1-1; 8 bases are a match to TRBD1. CDR3 bases: TGTGCCAGCTCAGCGGGGCCGGGACAGGATGAAGCTTTCTTT. Translation gives CASSAGPGQDEAFF.